The 29 T cell receptor beta chains listed next were all sequenced from one sample in a study of blood T cell repertoires in COVID-19 (dated by TCRdb to the early 2020s). The protocol used for the library was the immunoSEQ multiplex PCR assay. TCRdb carries this immuneACCESS record with in-frame sequences only. Its versions omit some clonotypes, under half of them owing to an unresolved V gene in the studies checked, with the rest unexplained. This sample gives under 55,000 clones in total; less than 90% of them show up just once. The top ten hold 5.3% of the sample. The specimen sequenced was peripheral blood. The receptors were sampled from a human donor in a cohort sampled during active COVID-19.

CDR3 DNA sequence: TGTGCCAGCAGTCCGACAGAGAACTATGGCTACACCTTC. Protein: CASSPTENYGYTF. The rearrangement joins TRBV27 to TRBJ1-2, with TRBD1 as a possible D gene (5 bases). The CDR3 extends over 13 amino acids. Germline assignment: CDR1 MNHEY and CDR2 SMNVEV (reference sequence). V was trimmed by 5 bases and J by 2 bases, leaving 9 bases between them.

The rearrangement uses TRBV30 and TRBJ1-6; weak D call: TRBD1 (6 bases). Germline V gene data show CDR1 as GTSNPN and CDR2 as SVGIG (reference sequence). This CDR3 has 12 amino acids. V shed 3 bases and J shed 11 bases, with 11 bases lying between them. The CDR3 DNA reads TGTGCCTGGAGAATCGGGGACACACCCCTCCACTTT. Encoded protein: CAWRIGDTPLHF.

The chain uses TRBV10-1 and TRBJ1-1; the D gene is possibly TRBD1 (6 bases). Germline assignment: CDR1 WNHNN and CDR2 SYGVQD (reference sequence). V was trimmed by 2 bases and J by 1 base, leaving 14 bases between them. The length of the CDR3 is 16 residues. CDR3 amino acids: CASSERPGGANTEAFF. The CDR3 nucleotides read TGCGCCAGCAGTGAGCGCCCGGGGGGGGCGAACACTGAAGCTTTCTTT.

This chain links TRBV6-2 or TRBV6-3 with TRBJ1-4; weak D call: TRBD1 (6 bases). The length of the CDR3 is 14 residues. From germline, CDR1 is MNHEY and CDR2 SVGEGT. Trimming took off 0 bases at V and 5 bases at J, with 7 bases between the two ends. The CDR3 loop is CASSYSGQNEKLFF. CDR3 coding DNA: TGTGCCAGCAGTTACTCTGGACAGAATGAAAAACTGTTTTTT.

This clone was counted a single time. The genes are TRBV7-2 and TRBJ2-1; TRBD2 is a possible D gene (6 bases). The CDR3 spans 15 residues. Looked up from germline, CDR1 is SGHTA and CDR2 is FQGNSA. Trimming shortened V by 4 bases and J by 2 bases, and 12 bases separated the two germline ends. CDR3 DNA sequence: TGTGCCAGCAGCTCTGGGACTGGAACCTACAATGAGCAGTTCTTC. Protein product: CASSSGTGTYNEQFF.

This clone appeared a single time. This chain connects TRBV11-2 to TRBJ2-6; tentative D call: TRBD1 (6 bases). The V and J ends lost 5 bases and 2 bases respectively, with 13 bases between them. This CDR3 is built from 16 residues. Germline assignment: CDR1 SGHAT and CDR2 FQNNGV. For the CDR3, the DNA is TGTGCCAGCAGCCGAGGGGGAATCGCTGGGGCCAACGTCCTGACTTTC. Translating it yields CASSRGGIAGANVLTF.

V gene TRBV5-1 combines with J gene TRBJ2-3; TRBD1 aligns across 8 bases. The CDR3 sequence is 14 residues long. Germline V gives CDR1 SGHRS, CDR2 YFSETQ. V trimming: 9 bases; J trimming: 4 bases; junction bases outside the gene matches: 10. The CDR3 loop reads CAIPSRGLPDTQYF. For the CDR3, the DNA is TGCGCCATTCCATCCAGGGGGCTCCCAGATACGCAGTATTTT.

As DNA, the CDR3 is TGTGCCAGCAGTTTATCGACGGGACTAGCGGTCTACGAGCAGTACTTC. This encodes CASSLSTGLAVYEQYF. V is TRBV27 and J is TRBJ2-7, with TRBD2 matching 11 bases. V dropped 0 bases and J dropped 3; count of bases not matched to a gene: 4. Germline V gene sequence: CDR1 MNHEY, CDR2 SMNVEV (reference sequence). This CDR3 has 16 amino acids.

For the CDR3, the DNA is TGTGCCAGCAGCCCAATAGGACAAGGAGAAAAACTGTTTTTT. This sequence encodes CASSPIGQGEKLFF. The genes are TRBV3-1 (or the pseudogene TRBV3-2) and TRBJ1-4; tentative D call: TRBD1 (5 bases). In germline, CDR1 is LGHDT, CDR2 YNNKEL (reference sequence). This CDR3 has 14 residues. The V end lost 4 bases, the J end lost 8 bases, and 14 bases lay between the germline ends.

The rearrangement joins TRBV1 to TRBJ2-1; the table's D call, TRBD2, was not checked against the DNA. TRBV1 is assigned pseudogene status. CDR3 length: 15 amino acids. The CDR3 DNA reads as TGCACCAGCAGCGTATCATTGGCGGGGAACAATGAGCAGTTCTTC. The encoded protein is CTSSVSLAGNNEQFF.

The rearrangement links TRBV2 to TRBJ1-1, with 9 nucleotides matching TRBD1. Per the germline V gene, CDR1 is SNHLY and CDR2 is FYNNEI. This CDR3 is built from 15 residues. V dropped 7 bases and J dropped 3; count of bases not matched to a gene: 9. The CDR3, as DNA: TGTGCCAGCACGGAACAGGGGGCAGGGCACACTGAAGCTTTCTTT. As protein: CASTEQGAGHTEAFF.

This clone has only a few counts. The rearrangement uses TRBV24-1 and TRBJ2-3, with D maybe TRBD2 (5 bases). V was trimmed by 2 bases and J by 2 bases, leaving 10 bases between them. Germline CDR1 reads KGHDR; CDR2 reads SFDVKD. The CDR3 loop spans 15 amino acids. The CDR3 DNA sequence: TGTGCCACCAGTGATTCGACGGGGTTCACAGATACGCAGTATTTT. Its protein product is CATSDSTGFTDTQYF.

This clone has just one count. V usage is TRBV4-1 and J usage is TRBJ2-7, with D perhaps TRBD1 (6 bases). Germline CDR1 reads MGHRA; CDR2 reads YSYEKL. The CDR3 consists of 15 residues. Trimming cost V 4 bases and J 1 base, with 14 bases left between them. CDR3 DNA: TGCGCCAGCAGCCTACGAGGGGACACTTCCTACGAGCAGTACTTC. Its translation: CASSLRGDTSYEQYF.

The chain links TRBV5-4 to TRBJ2-7; 15 bases align to TRBD2. With V trimmed by 0 bases and J by 3 bases, 7 bases remained unmatched. The CDR3 has 18 residues. Germline V CDR1 and CDR2: SGHNT, YYREEE (reference sequence). CDR3 coding DNA: TGTGCCAGCAGCTTGGGGACTAGCGGGGGGGCCATCCTCTACGAGCAGTACTTC. Translated: CASSLGTSGGAILYEQYF.

The chain couples TRBV5-4 to TRBJ1-1; D remains unclear. V lost 4 bases, J lost 1 base, and 17 bases lay in between. The CDR3 is 16 residues long. In germline, CDR1 is SGHNT, CDR2 YYREEE (reference sequence). CDR3 protein: CASSPQLSLKNTEAFF. The CDR3 nucleotides read TGTGCCAGCAGCCCCCAGTTGTCGCTCAAGAACACTGAAGCTTTCTTT.

The gene calls are TRBV28 and TRBJ1-2; D is unclear. Per germline, CDR1 MDHEN and CDR2 SYDVKM. Trimming removed 3 bases from V and 2 bases from J, with 4 bases in between. This CDR3 is 12 amino acids long. The CDR3 DNA reads TGTGCCAGCAGTTTCCAGAACTATGGCTACACCTTC. Protein product: CASSFQNYGYTF.

The chain carries TRBV2 and TRBJ2-5; no clear D. Germline CDR1 is SNHLY and CDR2 is FYNNEI. CDR3 size: 14 residues. The V and J ends lost 6 bases and 7 bases respectively, with 18 bases between them. For the CDR3, the DNA is TGTGCCAGCAGGAATAGTAGGTTAGGCGGGACCCAGTACTTC. It codes for CASRNSRLGGTQYF.

This chain uses TRBV6-5 with TRBJ1-6; no definite D call. Trimming cost V 8 bases and J 2 bases, with 7 bases left between them. This CDR3 comprises 13 residues. The V gene's germline CDR1 is MNHEY and CDR2 SVGAGI. The CDR3 spells CASEETYNSPLHF. For the CDR3, the DNA is TGTGCCAGCGAGGAAACCTATAATTCACCCCTCCACTTT.

This sequence joins TRBV21-1 and TRBJ2-3; the table gives TRBD1 as D, unverified against the DNA. TRBV21-1 is a pseudogene locus. The CDR3 runs 19 residues. The CDR3 region is CASSTRDRGPGISTDTQYF. CDR3 nucleotide sequence: TGTGCCAGCAGCACCCGGGACAGGGGGCCGGGGATTAGCACAGATACGCAGTATTTT.

The V call is TRBV7-9, the J call TRBJ2-5; 14 bases line up with TRBD2. The germline gives CDR1 SEHNR, CDR2 FQNEAQ (reference sequence). The CDR3 spans 16 residues. V lost 1 base to trimming and J lost 5 bases; unmatched junction nucleotides: 3. CDR3 residues: CASSLEWTSGGETQYF. CDR3 coding DNA: TGTGCCAGCAGCTTAGAATGGACTAGCGGGGGGGAGACCCAGTACTTC.

The genes are TRBV2 and TRBJ2-7; D is perhaps TRBD1 (6 bases). CDR3 length equals 13 residues. Trimming took 7 bases from V and 3 from J, leaving 13 bases between them. In germline, CDR1 is SNHLY, CDR2 FYNNEI. The CDR3 is CASNRDTDYEQYF. The CDR3 coding sequence is TGTGCCAGCAATCGGGACACAGACTACGAGCAGTACTTC.

This chain links TRBV7-9 with TRBJ2-5; the D gene is possibly TRBD1 (6 bases). The germline CDR1 and CDR2 sequences are SEHNR and FQNEAQ (reference sequence). The length of the CDR3 is 17 residues. V was clipped by 5 bases and J by 4 bases, with 23 bases between them. CDR3 sequence (DNA): TGTGCCAGCAGCCGTTCTCTTCAACAGGGCCGGGGAGAGACCCAGTACTTC. Encoded protein: CASSRSLQQGRGETQYF.

The chain recombines TRBV4-3 with TRBJ2-7, with 8 bases matching TRBD1. This CDR3 is 15 amino acids long. V shed 3 bases, J shed 2 bases, and the junction held 6 bases outside the gene matches. CDR1 and CDR2 from the germline V gene are LGHNA and YSLEER. CDR3 amino acids: CASSQSGQGPYEQYF. CDR3 nucleotide sequence: TGCGCCAGCAGCCAGTCAGGACAGGGACCCTACGAGCAGTACTTC.

The chain recombines TRBV7-2 with TRBJ1-5, with D perhaps TRBD1 (5 bases). The germline V gene encodes CDR1 SGHTA and CDR2 FQGNSA. V was trimmed by 5 bases and J by 7 bases, leaving 12 bases between them. The CDR3 extends over 13 amino acids. Here the CDR3 DNA reads TGTGCCAGCAGCCTGGGGGGAGGCCAGCCCCAGCATTTT. Protein: CASSLGGGQPQHF.

The V call is TRBV14, the J call TRBJ2-2; 7 bases align to TRBD1. The CDR3 is 15 amino acids. V lost 6 bases, J lost 4 bases, and 8 bases stayed unmatched. The germline V gene has CDR1 SGHDN and CDR2 FVKESK. Here the CDR3 DNA reads TGTGCCAGCAGTCAACAGGGGCCGACCACCGGGGAGCTGTTTTTT. It yields the protein CASSQQGPTTGELFF.

V gene TRBV7-9 combines with J gene TRBJ1-2; the match to TRBD1 covers 8 bases. Germline CDR1 and CDR2: SEHNR and FQNEAQ (reference sequence). CDR3 size: 13 residues. V was pared by 5 bases and J by 4 bases, with 3 bases of the junction left unmatched. The CDR3: CASSPGGVYGYTF. CDR3 DNA sequence: TGTGCCAGCAGCCCAGGGGGCGTCTATGGCTACACCTTC. Combining the CDR3 with reference TRBV7-9 and TRBJ1-2 gives the whole variable domain DTGVSQNPRHKITKRGQNVTFRCDPISEHNRLYWYRQTLGQGPEFLTYFQNEAQLEKSRLLSDRFSAERPKGSFSTLEIQRTEQGDSAMYLCASSPGGVYGYTFGSGTRLTVV.

CDR3 amino acids: CASFGQGYGYTF. CDR3 nucleotides: TGCGCCAGCTTCGGTCAGGGCTATGGCTACACCTTC. This chain links TRBV5-1 with TRBJ1-2, with D tentatively TRBD1 (5 bases). This CDR3 has 12 residues. The V and J ends lost 7 bases and 4 bases respectively, with 11 bases between them. Per germline, CDR1 SGHRS and CDR2 YFSETQ.

V gene TRBV19 combines with J gene TRBJ2-1, with TRBD1 matching over 9 bases. CDR1 is LNHDA and CDR2 is SQIVND in the germline V gene (reference sequence). Losses at the gene ends were 6 bases for V and 6 bases for J; bases not matched to a gene: 3. This CDR3 has 13 residues. The CDR3, as DNA: TGTGCCAGTAGAGAGACAGGGGGCAATGAGCAGTTCTTC. The encoded protein is CASRETGGNEQFF.

V is TRBV4-3 and J is TRBJ1-1; 8 bases align to TRBD1. The CDR3 spans 15 residues. From germline, CDR1 is LGHNA and CDR2 YSLEER. Trimming took 0 bases from V and 12 from J; bases not matched to a gene: 12. This CDR3 reads CASSQDTPTGVGTFF. CDR3 bases: TGCGCCAGCAGCCAAGACACTCCGACAGGGGTAGGAACTTTCTTT.